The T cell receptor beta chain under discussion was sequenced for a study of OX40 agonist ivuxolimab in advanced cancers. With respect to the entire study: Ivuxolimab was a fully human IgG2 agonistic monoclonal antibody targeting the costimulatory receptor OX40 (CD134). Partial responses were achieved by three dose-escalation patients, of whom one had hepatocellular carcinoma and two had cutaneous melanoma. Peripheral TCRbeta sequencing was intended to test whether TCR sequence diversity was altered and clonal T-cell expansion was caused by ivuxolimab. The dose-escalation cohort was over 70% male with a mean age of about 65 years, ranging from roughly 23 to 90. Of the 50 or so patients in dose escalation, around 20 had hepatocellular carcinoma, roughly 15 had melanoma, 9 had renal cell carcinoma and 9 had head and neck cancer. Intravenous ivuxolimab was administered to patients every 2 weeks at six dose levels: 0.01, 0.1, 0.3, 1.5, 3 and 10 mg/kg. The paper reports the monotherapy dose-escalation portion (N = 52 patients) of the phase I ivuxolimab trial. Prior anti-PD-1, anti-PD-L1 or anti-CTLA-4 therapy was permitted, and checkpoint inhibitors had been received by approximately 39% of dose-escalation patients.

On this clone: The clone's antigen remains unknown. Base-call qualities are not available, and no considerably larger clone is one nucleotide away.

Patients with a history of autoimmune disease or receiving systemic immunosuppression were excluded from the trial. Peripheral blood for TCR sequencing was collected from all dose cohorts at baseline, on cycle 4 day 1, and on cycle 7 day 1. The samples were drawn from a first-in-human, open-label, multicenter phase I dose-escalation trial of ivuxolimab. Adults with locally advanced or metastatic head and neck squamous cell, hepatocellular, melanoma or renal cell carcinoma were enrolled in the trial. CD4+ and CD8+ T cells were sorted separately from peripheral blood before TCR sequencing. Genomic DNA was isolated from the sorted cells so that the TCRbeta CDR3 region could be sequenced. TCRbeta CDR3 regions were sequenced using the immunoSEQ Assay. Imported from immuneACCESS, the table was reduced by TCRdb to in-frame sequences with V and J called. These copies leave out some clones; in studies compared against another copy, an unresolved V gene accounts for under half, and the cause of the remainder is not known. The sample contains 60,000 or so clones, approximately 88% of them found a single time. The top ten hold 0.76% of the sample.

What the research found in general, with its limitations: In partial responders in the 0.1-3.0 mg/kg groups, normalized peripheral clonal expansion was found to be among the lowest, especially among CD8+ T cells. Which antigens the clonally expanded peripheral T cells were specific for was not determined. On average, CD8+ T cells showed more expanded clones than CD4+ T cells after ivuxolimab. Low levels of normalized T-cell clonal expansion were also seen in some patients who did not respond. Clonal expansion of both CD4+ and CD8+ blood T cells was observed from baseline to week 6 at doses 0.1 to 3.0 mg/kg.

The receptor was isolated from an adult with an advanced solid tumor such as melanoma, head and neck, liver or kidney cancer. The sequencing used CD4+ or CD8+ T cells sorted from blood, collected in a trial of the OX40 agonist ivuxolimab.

The DNA sequence follows: TGTGCCAGCAGCGTAGGGGGTAGGGGGACGGAGACCCAGTACTTC. Protein translation: CASSVGGRGTETQYF. The chain is assembled from TRBV7-2 and TRBJ2-5; possibly the D gene is TRBD1, per 6 matching bases. Spanning cysteine to phenylalanine, the CDR3 consists of 15 amino acids. Of the read, only the CDR3 DNA is kept; its 45 bases are in frame from base 1. A distance of 18 bases separates the germline ends of V and J, which lose 5 bases and 5 bases respectively. Taken from the germline V gene, the CDR1 and CDR2 loops are SGHTA and FQGNSA.